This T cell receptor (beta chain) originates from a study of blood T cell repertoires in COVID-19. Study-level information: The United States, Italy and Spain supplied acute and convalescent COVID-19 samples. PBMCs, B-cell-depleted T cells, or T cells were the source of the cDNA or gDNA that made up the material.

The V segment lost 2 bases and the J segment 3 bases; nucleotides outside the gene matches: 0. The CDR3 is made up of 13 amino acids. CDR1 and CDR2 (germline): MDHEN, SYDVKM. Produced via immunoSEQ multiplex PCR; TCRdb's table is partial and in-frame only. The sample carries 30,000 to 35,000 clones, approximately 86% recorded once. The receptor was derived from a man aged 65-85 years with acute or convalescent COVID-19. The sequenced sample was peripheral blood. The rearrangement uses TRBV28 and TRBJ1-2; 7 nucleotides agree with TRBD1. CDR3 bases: TGTGCCAGCAGTTTAACAGGGGACTATGGCTACACCTTC. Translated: CASSLTGDYGYTF.